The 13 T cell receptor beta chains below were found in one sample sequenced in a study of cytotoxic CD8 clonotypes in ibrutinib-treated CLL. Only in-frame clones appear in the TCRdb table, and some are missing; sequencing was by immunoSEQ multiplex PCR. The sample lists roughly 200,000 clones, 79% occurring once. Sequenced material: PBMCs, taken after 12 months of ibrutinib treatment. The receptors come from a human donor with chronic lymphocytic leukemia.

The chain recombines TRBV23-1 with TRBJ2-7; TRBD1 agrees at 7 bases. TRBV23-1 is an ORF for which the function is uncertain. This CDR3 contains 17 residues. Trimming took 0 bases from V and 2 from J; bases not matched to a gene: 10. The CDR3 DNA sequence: TGCGCCAGCAGTCAATCGACAGGGAAGTTCTTGGCCTACGAGCAGTACTTC. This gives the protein CASSQSTGKFLAYEQYF.

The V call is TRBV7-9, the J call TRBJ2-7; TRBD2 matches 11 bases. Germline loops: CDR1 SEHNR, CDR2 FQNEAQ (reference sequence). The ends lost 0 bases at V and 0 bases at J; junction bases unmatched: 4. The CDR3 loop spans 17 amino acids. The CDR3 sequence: CASSLALLAGASYEQYF. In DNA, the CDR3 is TGTGCCAGCAGCTTAGCCTTACTAGCGGGGGCCTCCTACGAGCAGTACTTC.

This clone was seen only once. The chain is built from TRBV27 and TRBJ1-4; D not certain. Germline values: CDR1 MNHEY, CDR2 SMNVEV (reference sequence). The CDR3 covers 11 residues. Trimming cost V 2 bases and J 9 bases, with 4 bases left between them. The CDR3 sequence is CASSLRKKLFF. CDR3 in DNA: TGTGCCAGCAGTTTACGTAAAAAACTGTTTTTT.

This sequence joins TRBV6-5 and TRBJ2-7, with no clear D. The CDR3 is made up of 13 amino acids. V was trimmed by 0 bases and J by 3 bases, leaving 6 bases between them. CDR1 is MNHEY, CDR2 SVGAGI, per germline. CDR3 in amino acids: CASSYSGSYEQYF. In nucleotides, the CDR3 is TGTGCCAGCAGTTACTCGGGCAGCTACGAGCAGTACTTC.

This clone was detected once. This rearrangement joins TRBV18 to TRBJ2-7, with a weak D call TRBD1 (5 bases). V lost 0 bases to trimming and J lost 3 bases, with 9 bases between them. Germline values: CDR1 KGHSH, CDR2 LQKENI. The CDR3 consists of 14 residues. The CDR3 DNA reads TGTGCCAGCTCACCACCTCCAGGGAACTACGAGCAGTACTTC. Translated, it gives CASSPPPGNYEQYF.

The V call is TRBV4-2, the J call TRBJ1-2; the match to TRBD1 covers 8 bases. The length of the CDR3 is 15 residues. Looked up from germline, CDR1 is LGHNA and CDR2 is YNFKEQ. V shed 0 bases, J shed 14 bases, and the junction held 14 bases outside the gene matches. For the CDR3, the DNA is TGTGCCAGCAGCCAAGAGGCAGGGGGCCGCTATGGCCCTACCTTC. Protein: CASSQEAGGRYGPTF.

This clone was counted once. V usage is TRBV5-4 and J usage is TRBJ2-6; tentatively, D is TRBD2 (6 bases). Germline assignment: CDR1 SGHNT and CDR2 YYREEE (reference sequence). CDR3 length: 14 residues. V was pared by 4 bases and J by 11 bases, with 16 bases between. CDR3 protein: CASSGPGAPDVLTF. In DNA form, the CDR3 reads TGTGCCAGCAGCGGCCCGGGAGCGCCGGACGTCCTGACTTTC.

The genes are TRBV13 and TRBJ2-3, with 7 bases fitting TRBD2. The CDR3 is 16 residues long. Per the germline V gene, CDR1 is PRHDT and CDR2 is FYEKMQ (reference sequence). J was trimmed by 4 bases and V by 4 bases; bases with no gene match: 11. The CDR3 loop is CASSSRGLDGADTQYF. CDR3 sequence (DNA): TGTGCCAGCAGCTCCCGCGGACTAGATGGCGCAGATACGCAGTATTTT.

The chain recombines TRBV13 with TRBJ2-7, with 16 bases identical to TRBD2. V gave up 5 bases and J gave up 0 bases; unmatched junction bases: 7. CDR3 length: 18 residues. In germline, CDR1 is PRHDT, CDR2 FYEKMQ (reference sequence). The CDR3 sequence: CASSTTGTSGRVSYEQYF. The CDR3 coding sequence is TGTGCCAGCAGCACCACCGGGACTAGCGGGAGGGTCTCCTACGAGCAGTACTTC.

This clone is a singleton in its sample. The CDR3 is CASSTGTVAYEQYF. The CDR3 nucleotides are TGTGCCAGCAGCACCGGGACGGTTGCCTACGAGCAGTACTTC. The V call is TRBV7-9, the J call TRBJ2-7; tentatively, D is TRBD1 or TRBD2 (5 bases each). There are 14 residues in the CDR3. Looked up from germline, CDR1 is SEHNR and CDR2 is FQNEAQ (reference sequence). Trimming cost V 5 bases and J 2 bases, with 13 bases left between them.

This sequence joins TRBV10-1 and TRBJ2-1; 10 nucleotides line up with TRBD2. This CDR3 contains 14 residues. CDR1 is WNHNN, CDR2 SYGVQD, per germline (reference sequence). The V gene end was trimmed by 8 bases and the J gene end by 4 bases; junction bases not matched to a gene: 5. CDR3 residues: CASGLAGVYNEQFF. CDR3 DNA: TGCGCCAGCGGTCTAGCGGGAGTTTACAATGAGCAGTTCTTC.

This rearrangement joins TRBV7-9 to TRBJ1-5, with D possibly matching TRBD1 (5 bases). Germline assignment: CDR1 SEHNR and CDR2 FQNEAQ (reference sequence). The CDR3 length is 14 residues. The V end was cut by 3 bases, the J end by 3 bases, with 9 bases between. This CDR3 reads CASSFGGINQPQHF. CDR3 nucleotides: TGTGCCAGCAGCTTTGGGGGGATCAATCAGCCCCAGCATTTT.

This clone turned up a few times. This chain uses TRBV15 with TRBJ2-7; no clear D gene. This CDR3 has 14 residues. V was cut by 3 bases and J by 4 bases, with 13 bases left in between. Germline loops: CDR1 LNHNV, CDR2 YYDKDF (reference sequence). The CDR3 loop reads CATSSPSSGYEQYF. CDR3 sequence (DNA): TGTGCCACCAGCAGCCCCTCCTCCGGTTACGAGCAGTACTTC.